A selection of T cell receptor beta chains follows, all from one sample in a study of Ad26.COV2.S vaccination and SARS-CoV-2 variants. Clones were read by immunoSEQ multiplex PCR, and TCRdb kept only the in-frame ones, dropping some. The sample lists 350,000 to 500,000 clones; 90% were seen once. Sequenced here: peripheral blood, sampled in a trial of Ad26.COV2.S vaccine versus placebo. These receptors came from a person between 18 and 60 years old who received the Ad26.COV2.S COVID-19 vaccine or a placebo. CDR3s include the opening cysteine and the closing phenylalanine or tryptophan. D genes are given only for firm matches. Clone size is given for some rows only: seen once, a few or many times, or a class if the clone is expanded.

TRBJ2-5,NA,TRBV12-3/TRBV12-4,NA,TGTGCCAGCAGTTTAGTAGGGCTGGAGACCCAGTACTTC,CASSLVGLETQYF
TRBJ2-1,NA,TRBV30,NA,TGTGCCTGGAGTGTATTCGGGGCTAGCAGGTCCTACAATGAGCAGTTCTTC,CAWSVFGASRSYNEQFF
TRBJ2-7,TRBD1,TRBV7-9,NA,TGTGCCAGCAGCTCAAGGGACAGGGGGCGTAGTTTGGCCGAGCAGTACTTC,CASSSRDRGRSLAEQYF
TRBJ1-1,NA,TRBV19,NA,TGTGCCAGTAGTCTCAGGGCCAAGGGTGAAGCTTTCTTT,CASSLRAKGEAFF
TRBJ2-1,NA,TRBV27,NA,TGTGCCAGCAGTCCCTGGAGGCACAATGAGCAGTTCTTC,CASSPWRHNEQFF
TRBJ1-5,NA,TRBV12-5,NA,TGTGCTAGTGGTTCGGACAGCAATCAGCCCCAGCATTTT,CASGSDSNQPQHF
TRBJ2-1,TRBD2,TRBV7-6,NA,TGTGCCAGCAGCTTACCGTCGGCTGGCGGGAGGGGAGTTGAGCAGTTCTTC,CASSLPSAGGRGVEQFF
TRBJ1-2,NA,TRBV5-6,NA,TGTGCCAGCAGCTTGGTGACTGGGTATAGAGGCTACACCTTC,CASSLVTGYRGYTF
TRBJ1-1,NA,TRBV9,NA,TGTGCCAGCAGCCCCCCCCCGGGGGCGAACACTGAAGCTTTCTTT,CASSPPPGANTEAFF
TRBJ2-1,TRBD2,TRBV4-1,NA,TGCGCCAGCAGCCGACTAGCGGGACTCAATGAGCAGTTCTTC,CASSRLAGLNEQFF
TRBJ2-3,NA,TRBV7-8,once,TGTGCCAGCAGCTTAGATTTAAGCACAGATACGCAGTATTTT,CASSLDLSTDTQYF
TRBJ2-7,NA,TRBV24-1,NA,TGTGCCACCAGTGATTCGCTAGCGTACGAGCAGTACTTC,CATSDSLAYEQYF
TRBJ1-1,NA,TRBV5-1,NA,TGCGCCAGCAGCTTGGCACAGAACACTGAAGCTTTCTTT,CASSLAQNTEAFF
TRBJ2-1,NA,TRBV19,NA,TGTGCCAGTAGTATAGCGTTAGGTATCAATGAGCAGTTCTTC,CASSIALGINEQFF
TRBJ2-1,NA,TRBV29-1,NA,TGCAGCGTTGACCCGGGGGATGAGCAGTTCTTC,CSVDPGDEQFF
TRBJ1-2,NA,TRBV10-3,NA,TGTGCCATCAGTGAAGTTCCGGGGGCCGGCTACACCTTC,CAISEVPGAGYTF
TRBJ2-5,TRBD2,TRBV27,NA,TGTGCCAGCTCACGGGGGGGTTGGGGGACCCAGTACTTC,CASSRGGWGTQYF
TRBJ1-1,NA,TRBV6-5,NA,TGTGCCAGCAGCACTAGGGGGGGGACTGAAGCTTTCTTT,CASSTRGGTEAFF
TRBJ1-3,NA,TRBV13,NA,TGTGCCAGCAGCGTACAGGCTGGAAACACCATATATTTT,CASSVQAGNTIYF
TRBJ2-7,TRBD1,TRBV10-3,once,TGTGCCATCAGTCCTGAGGACAGGGGAGACGAGCAGTACTTC,CAISPEDRGDEQYF
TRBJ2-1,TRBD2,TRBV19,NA,TGTGCCAGCGACCCTAGCGGACATTCCTACAATGAGCAGTTCTTC,CASDPSGHSYNEQFF
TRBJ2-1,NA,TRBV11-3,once,TGTGCCAGCAGCATATCTATAGGGAATGAGCAGTTCTTC,CASSISIGNEQFF
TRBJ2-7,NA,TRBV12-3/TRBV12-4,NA,TGTGCCAGCAGTTTGGGGGGCGCGGGCGAGCAGTACTTC,CASSLGGAGEQYF
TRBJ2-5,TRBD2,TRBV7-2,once,TGTGCCAGCAGCTACCGGACTAGCGGTTACCTCCAAGAGACCCAGTACTTC,CASSYRTSGYLQETQYF
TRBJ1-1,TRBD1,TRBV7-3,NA,TGTGCCAGCAGCCCATTTGGGACAGCCAATGAAGCTTTCTTT,CASSPFGTANEAFF
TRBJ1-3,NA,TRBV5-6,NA,TGTGCCAGCACGCACAGCTCTGGAAACACCATATATTTT,CASTHSSGNTIYF
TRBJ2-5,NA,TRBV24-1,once,TGTGCCACCAGTGACAGTGGGGGAGTGATTGAGACCCAGTACTTC,CATSDSGGVIETQYF
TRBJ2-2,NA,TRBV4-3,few,TGCGCCAGCAGCCAAGAAGCAGCGGGTGACACCGGGGAGCTGTTTTTT,CASSQEAAGDTGELFF
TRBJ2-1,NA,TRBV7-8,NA,TGTGCCAGCAGCTTAGCAGGTAGCGGCGATGAGCAGTTCTTC,CASSLAGSGDEQFF
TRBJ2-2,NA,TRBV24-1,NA,TGTGCCACCAGTGATTGGGAACTAGGCAGGGGCGCGAACACCGGGGAGCTGTTTTTT,CATSDWELGRGANTGELFF
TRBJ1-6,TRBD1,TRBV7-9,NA,TGTGCCAGCAGCCCGGGGACAGTAACAAATTCACCCCTCCACTTT,CASSPGTVTNSPLHF
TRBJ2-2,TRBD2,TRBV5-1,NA,TGCGCCAGCAGCCCCGGGGGGGGACTAGTTTTGGCAAACACCGGGGAGCTGTTTTTT,CASSPGGGLVLANTGELFF
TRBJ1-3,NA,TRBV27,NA,TGTGCCAGCAGTTCCGGGGCAGTAGGAAACACCATATATTTT,CASSSGAVGNTIYF
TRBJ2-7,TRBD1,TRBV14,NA,TGTGCCAGCAGCTCCCGCCAGGGGGTTCAGTACTTC,CASSSRQGVQYF
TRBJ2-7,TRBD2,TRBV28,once,TGTGCCAGGTCCCTCAGCGGGATACTCTACGAGCAGTACTTC,CARSLSGILYEQYF
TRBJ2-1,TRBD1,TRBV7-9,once,TGTGCCAGCAGCCTTACAGGGGAATGGACCTACAATGAGCAGTTCTTC,CASSLTGEWTYNEQFF
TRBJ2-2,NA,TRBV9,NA,TGTGCCAGCAGCTCCCGTACCGGGGAGCTGTTTTTT,CASSSRTGELFF
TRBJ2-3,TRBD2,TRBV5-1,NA,TGCGCCAGCAGCCCTGGACTAGCGGGAGGGCTTAATGGAGATACGCAGTATTTT,CASSPGLAGGLNGDTQYF
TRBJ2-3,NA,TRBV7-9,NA,TGTGCCAGCAGCTCTGAGACTAGCACAGATACGCAGTATTTT,CASSSETSTDTQYF
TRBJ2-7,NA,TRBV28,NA,TGTGCCAGCAGTTTATTCGGCAGAAAACCCTACGAGCAGTACTTC,CASSLFGRKPYEQYF